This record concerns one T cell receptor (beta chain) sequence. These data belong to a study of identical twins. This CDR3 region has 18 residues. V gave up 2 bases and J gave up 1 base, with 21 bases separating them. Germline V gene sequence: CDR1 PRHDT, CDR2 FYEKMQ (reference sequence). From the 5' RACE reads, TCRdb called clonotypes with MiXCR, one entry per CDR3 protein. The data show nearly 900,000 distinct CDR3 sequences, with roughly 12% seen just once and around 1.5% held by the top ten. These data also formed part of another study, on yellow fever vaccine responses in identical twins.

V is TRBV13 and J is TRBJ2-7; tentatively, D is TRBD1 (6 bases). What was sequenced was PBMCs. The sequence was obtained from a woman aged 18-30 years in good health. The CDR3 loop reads CASSLLGGIGDTSYEQYF. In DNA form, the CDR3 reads TGTGCCAGCAGCTTATTAGGTGGTATTGGGGACACTTCCTACGAGCAGTACTTC.